These 9 T cell receptor beta chains share one sample of origin, sequenced in a study of blood T cells in healthy people across ages. Combining a sample-barcoded 5' primer with a J-beta primer mix, a second PCR ran for 7 to 11 cycles. TCRdb itself ran the 5' RACE reads through MiXCR, one entry per CDR3 protein. The sample records approximately 1.5 million distinct CDR3 sequences, 35% to 45% being singletons. Sequenced material: blood. The receptors originated from a woman between 18 and 30 years old in good health.

This clonotype was detected many times. The V gene is TRBV29-1, the J gene TRBJ2-3, with 8 bases matching TRBD2. From germline, CDR1 is SQVTM and CDR2 ANQGSEA. The J segment lost 0 bases and the V segment lost 4 bases, leaving 6 bases of the junction unmatched. The CDR3 has 15 amino acids. In nucleotides, the CDR3 is TGCAGCGTTGTGGTAGCGGGACCTAGCACAGATACGCAGTATTTT. Translation: CSVVVAGPSTDTQYF.

This clonotype was seen a handful of times. This sequence joins TRBV5-1 and TRBJ2-3, with 11 nucleotides matching TRBD1. The CDR3 runs to 15 residues. The V gene's germline CDR1 is SGHRS and CDR2 YFSETQ. Germline trimming cut 2 bases from V and 4 bases from J; bases unmatched to any gene: 3. The CDR3 spells CASSFRTGGADTQYF. The CDR3 nucleotides are TGCGCCAGCAGCTTCCGGACAGGGGGCGCAGATACGCAGTATTTT.

The CDR3 here is CASSLGHDEQFF. CDR3 bases: TGTGCCAGCAGCTTGGGTCACGATGAGCAGTTCTTC. This chain connects TRBV5-6 to TRBJ2-1, with D hard to call. Germline V gene sequence: CDR1 SGHDT, CDR2 YYEEEE. This CDR3 region has 12 residues. V shed 0 bases and J shed 8 bases, with 6 bases lying between them.

A single count supports this clonotype. V and J are TRBV7-2 and TRBJ2-1; D may be TRBD1 (5 bases). V lost 3 bases and J 10 bases, leaving 19 bases between the germline ends. Germline V CDR1 and CDR2: SGHTA, FQGNSA. CDR3 length: 15 amino acids. The CDR3 reads CASSFTGPLLYEQFF. CDR3 sequence (DNA): TGTGCCAGCAGCTTTACAGGTCCCCTACTCTACGAGCAGTTCTTC.

This clonotype has a handful of counts. The chain uses TRBV30 and TRBJ2-3; D may correspond to TRBD1 or TRBD2 (5 bases each). V was shortened by 2 bases and J by 14 bases, with 20 bases between the two germline ends. This CDR3 contains 13 residues. From germline, CDR1 is GTSNPN and CDR2 SVGIG (reference sequence). The CDR3 sequence: CAWSRGRGGNWYF. In DNA, the CDR3 is TGTGCCTGGAGTAGGGGTCGGGGTGGAAATTGGTATTTT.

A few counts support this clonotype. The chain couples TRBV6-2 or TRBV6-3 to TRBJ1-5; TRBD1 aligns across 9 bases. This CDR3 is 16 amino acids long. V lost 6 bases and J lost 4; bases outside the gene matches: 10. Germline loops: CDR1 MNHEY, CDR2 SVGEGT. The CDR3 here is CASSPQGGTGNQPQHF. The CDR3 DNA follows: TGTGCCAGCAGCCCGCAGGGAGGGACAGGGAATCAGCCCCAGCATTTT.

This clonotype was seen a handful of times. The J gene is TRBJ2-4, the V gene TRBV11-2; TRBD1 or TRBD2 may be the D gene (6 bases each). Germline lookup yields CDR1 SGHAT and CDR2 FQNNGV. V gave up 6 bases and J gave up 13 bases, with 28 bases separating them. This CDR3 contains 16 residues. CDR3 DNA sequence: TGTGCCAGCAGACTCTTGACAGGCCGGAGGGACAATGAGCAGTACTTC. This translates into CASRLLTGRRDNEQYF.

As to this clonotype: This sequence may be a read error, since a much larger clone differs from it by one base. No conserved phenylalanine or tryptophan ends this CDR3, so it is likely a read error. The gene calls are TRBV7-2 and TRBJ2-5; D is uncertain. Germline values: CDR1 SGHTA, CDR2 FQGNSA. The ends were cut back, 0 bases at V and 1 base at J, with 6 bases in the middle. The length of the CDR3 is 14 residues. CDR3 nucleotide sequence: TGTGCCAGCAGCTTAGCCTCAGGCCAAGAGACCCAGTACTCC. Its protein is CASSLASGQETQYS.

The chain recombines TRBV20-1 with TRBJ1-2; 8 nucleotides align to TRBD1. CDR3 length: 15 amino acids. Unmatched junction bases numbered 13, after V lost 2 bases and J lost 8 bases. Germline V gene data show CDR1 as DFQATT and CDR2 as SNEGSKA (reference sequence). The CDR3 here is CSARRSWTGRRGYTF. The DNA of the CDR3 is TGCAGTGCTAGACGATCTTGGACAGGGAGGAGAGGCTACACCTTC.